This T cell receptor beta chain was identified during a study of T cell responses to AZD1222 COVID-19 vaccine. Points from the study as a whole: Targets within unmutated variant regions were reportedly found for nearly half of spike-specific TCRs. Compared with day 0, the breadth and depth of the Spike-specific TCR repertoire rose significantly after two doses of AZD1222. Distributed over spike, vaccine-associated CD4 TCRs predominated at 160-218 and 743-854.

This CDR3 spans 13 amino acids. Trimming cost V 4 bases and J 5 bases, with 9 bases left between them. Germline V gene sequence: CDR1 MNHEY, CDR2 SMNVEV (reference sequence). The data were produced by immunoSEQ multiplex PCR, yet TCRdb's version contains in-frame clones alone and is incomplete. The table records about 100,000 clones, over 75% of them present only once. This clone has just one count. Antigen specificity is unknown. The TCR was taken from an adult in good health. The chain recombines TRBV27 with TRBJ1-5; possible D gene TRBD1, 5 bases. Here the sequenced sample was peripheral blood, taken on day 0 of MenACWY control vaccination. DNA for the CDR3: TGTGCCAGCAGTTCGACAGCCTATCAGCCCCAGCATTTT. Translating gives CASSSTAYQPQHF.